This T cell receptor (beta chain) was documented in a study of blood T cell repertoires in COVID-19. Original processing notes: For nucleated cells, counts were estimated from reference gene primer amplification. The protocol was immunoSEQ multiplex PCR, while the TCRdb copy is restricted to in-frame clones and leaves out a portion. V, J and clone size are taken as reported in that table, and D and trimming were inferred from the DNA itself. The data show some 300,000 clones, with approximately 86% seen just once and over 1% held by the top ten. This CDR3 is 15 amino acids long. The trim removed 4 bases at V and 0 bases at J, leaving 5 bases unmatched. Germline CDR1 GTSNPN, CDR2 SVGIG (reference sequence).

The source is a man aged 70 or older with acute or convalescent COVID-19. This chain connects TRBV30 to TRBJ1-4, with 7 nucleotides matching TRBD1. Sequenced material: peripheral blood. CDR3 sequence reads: CAWTGGTATNEKLFF. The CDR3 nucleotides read TGTGCCTGGACAGGGGGGACGGCAACTAATGAAAAACTGTTTTTT.